Here is one T cell receptor beta chain with its context. What it binds is not known. The CDR3 consists of 16 residues. Germline V gene sequence: CDR1 LNHDA, CDR2 SQIVND (reference sequence). Trimming removed 3 bases at V and 5 bases at J, with 17 bases between. The data are from a study of shared clonotypes between healthy human individuals. Whole-study results and caveats: Blood was the only sampled material, and tissue repertoires likely differ.

TCRdb's table, derived via immunoSEQ multiplex PCR, lists solely in-frame clones and lacks some. The sample has some 1,600,000 clones; 95% to 99% are singletons. This clonotype originated in a man aged 30-40 years in good health. The chain carries TRBV19 and TRBJ2-1; D possibly corresponds to TRBD2 (5 bases). The sequencing input was naive CD4+ T cells sorted from blood. The subset was: CD45RA+ positively selected. Written as DNA, the CDR3 is TGTGCCAGTAGTATCTCCCTAGCCCCGCAACACAATGAGCAGTTCTTC. Translated, it gives CASSISLAPQHNEQFF.